The clone carrying this TCR beta chain has a count of ten or more. The library was built from about 0.4 ug RNA with molecular barcoded adaptors for alpha/delta and beta/gamma chains. Each CDR3 protein is one row after TCRdb ran MiXCR on the reads. Among tens of thousands of distinct CDR3 sequences listed, approximately 12% were seen once. These data originate in a study of read filtering for tumor transcriptome and immune sequencing. The CDR3 sequence is 17 residues long. Per the germline V gene, CDR1 is MNHNS and CDR2 is SASEGT. Trimming cost V 7 bases and J 7 bases; bases outside gene matches: 16. The origin of this receptor is a donor aged 40 or over with multiple myeloma. Sequenced sample: a population of CD138-negative cells sorted from bone marrow. This chain connects TRBV6-1 to TRBJ2-1; TRBD2 agrees at 10 bases. CDR3 protein: CASMDGASGRLGNEQFF. The DNA for the CDR3 is TGTGCCAGCATGGACGGGGCTAGCGGGAGATTAGGTAATGAGCAGTTCTTC.